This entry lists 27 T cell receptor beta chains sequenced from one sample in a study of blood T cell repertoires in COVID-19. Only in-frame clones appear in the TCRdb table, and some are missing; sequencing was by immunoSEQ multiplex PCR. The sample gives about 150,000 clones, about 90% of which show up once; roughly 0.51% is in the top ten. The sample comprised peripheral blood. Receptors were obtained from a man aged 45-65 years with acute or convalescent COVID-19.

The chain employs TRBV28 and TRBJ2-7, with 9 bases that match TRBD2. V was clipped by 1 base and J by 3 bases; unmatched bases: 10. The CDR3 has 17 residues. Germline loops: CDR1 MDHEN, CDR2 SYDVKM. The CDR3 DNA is TGTGCCAGCAGTTTATTGGCAGGGCTAGCGGGAATCTACGAGCAGTACTTC. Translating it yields CASSLLAGLAGIYEQYF.

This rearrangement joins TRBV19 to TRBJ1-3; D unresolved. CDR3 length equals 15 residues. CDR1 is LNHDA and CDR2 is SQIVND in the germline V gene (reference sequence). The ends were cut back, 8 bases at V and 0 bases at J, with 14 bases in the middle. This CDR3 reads CASSLADYSGNTIYF. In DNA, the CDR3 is TGTGCCAGTTCTCTGGCCGATTACTCTGGAAACACCATATATTTT.

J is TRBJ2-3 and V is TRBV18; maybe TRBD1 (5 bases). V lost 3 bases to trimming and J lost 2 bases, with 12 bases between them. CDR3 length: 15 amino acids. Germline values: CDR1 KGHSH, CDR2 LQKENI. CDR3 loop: CASSPSAGNTDTQYF. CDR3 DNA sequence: TGTGCCAGCTCACCGTCGGCAGGGAACACAGATACGCAGTATTTT. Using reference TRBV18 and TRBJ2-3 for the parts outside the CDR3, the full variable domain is NAGVMQNPRHLVRRRGQEARLRCSPMKGHSHVYWYRQLPEEGLKFMVYLQKENIIDESGMPKERFSAEFPKEGPSILRIQQVVRGDSAAYFCASSPSAGNTDTQYFGPGTRLTVL.

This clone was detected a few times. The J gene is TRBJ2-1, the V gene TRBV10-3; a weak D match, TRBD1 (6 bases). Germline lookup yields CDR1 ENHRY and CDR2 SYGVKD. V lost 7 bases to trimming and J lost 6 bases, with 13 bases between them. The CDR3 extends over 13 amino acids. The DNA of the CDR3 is TGTGCCATCAAACAGGGTGGATCCAATGAGCAGTTCTTC. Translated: CAIKQGGSNEQFF.

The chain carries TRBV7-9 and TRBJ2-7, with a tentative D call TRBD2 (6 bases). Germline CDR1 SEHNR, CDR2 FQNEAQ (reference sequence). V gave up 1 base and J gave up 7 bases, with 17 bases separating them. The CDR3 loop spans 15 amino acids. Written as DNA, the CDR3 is TGTGCCAGCAGCTTAGTAGGAGGGTACTCGGGAGAGCAGTACTTC. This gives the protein CASSLVGGYSGEQYF.

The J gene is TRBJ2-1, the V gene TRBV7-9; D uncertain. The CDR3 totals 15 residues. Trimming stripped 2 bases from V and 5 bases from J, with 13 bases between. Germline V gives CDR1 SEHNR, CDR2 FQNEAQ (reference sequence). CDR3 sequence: CASSLWPSVNNEQFF. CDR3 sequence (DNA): TGTGCCAGCAGCTTATGGCCGAGCGTCAACAATGAGCAGTTCTTC.

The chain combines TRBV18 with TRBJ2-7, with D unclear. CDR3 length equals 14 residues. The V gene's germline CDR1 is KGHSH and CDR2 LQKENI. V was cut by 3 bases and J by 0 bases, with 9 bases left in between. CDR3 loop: CASSPSQDSYEQYF. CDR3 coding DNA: TGTGCCAGCTCACCGTCCCAGGACTCCTACGAGCAGTACTTC.

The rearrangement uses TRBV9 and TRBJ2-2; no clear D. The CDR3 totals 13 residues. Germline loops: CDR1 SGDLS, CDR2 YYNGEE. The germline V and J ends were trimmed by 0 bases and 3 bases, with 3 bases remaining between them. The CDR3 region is CASSVVYTGELFF. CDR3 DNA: TGTGCCAGCAGCGTAGTCTACACCGGGGAGCTGTTTTTT.

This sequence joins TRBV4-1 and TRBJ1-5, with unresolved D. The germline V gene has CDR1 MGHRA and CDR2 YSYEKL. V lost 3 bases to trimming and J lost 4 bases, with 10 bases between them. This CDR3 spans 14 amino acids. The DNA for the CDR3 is TGCGCCAGCAGCCAGAGGGCGGGTAATCAGCCCCAGCATTTT. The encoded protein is CASSQRAGNQPQHF.

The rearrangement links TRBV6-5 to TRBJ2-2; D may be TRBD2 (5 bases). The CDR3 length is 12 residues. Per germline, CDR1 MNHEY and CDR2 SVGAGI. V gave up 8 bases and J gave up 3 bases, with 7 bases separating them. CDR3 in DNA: TGTGCCAGCTGGGGAGACACCGGGGAGCTGTTTTTT. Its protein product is CASWGDTGELFF.

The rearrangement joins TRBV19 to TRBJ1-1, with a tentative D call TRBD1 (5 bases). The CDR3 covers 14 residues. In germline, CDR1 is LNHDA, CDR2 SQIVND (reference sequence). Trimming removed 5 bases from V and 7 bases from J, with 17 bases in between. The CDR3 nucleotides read TGTGCCAGTAGTGGACAAACAATGGCCGGTGAAGCTTTCTTT. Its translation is CASSGQTMAGEAFF.

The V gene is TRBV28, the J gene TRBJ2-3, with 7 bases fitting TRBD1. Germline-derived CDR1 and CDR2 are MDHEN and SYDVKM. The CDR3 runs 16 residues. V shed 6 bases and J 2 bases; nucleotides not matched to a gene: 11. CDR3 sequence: CASSRFGTVFTDTQYF. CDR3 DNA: TGTGCCAGCAGCCGCTTCGGGACAGTCTTCACAGATACGCAGTATTTT.

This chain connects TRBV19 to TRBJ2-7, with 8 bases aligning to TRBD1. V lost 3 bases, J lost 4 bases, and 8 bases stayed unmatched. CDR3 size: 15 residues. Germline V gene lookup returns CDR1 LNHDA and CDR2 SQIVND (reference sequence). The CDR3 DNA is TGTGCCAGTAGTATCGAGCAGGGGGCGCGGTACGAGCAGTACTTC. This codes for CASSIEQGARYEQYF.

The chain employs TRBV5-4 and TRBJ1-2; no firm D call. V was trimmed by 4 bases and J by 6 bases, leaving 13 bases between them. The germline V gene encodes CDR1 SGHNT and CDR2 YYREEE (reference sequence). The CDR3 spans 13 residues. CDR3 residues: CASSLTWPDGYTF. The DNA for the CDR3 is TGTGCCAGCAGCCTTACCTGGCCTGATGGCTACACCTTC.

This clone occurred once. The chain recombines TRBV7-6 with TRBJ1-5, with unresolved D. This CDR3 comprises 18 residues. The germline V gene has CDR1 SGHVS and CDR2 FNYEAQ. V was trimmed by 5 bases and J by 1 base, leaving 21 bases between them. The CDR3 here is CASSPRSGRPSSNQPQHF. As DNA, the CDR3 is TGTGCCAGCAGCCCCCGGTCCGGCAGGCCGTCCAGCAATCAGCCCCAGCATTTT.

CDR3 residues: CASSLVAGGSYEQYV. For the CDR3, the DNA is TGTGCCAGCAGCTTAGTTGCGGGGGGCAGCTACGAGCAGTACGTC. The genes are TRBV7-2 and TRBJ2-7, with TRBD2 matching over 8 bases. The trim removed 1 base at V and 3 bases at J, leaving 5 bases unmatched. The CDR3 is 15 amino acids. CDR1 is SGHTA, CDR2 FQGNSA, per germline.

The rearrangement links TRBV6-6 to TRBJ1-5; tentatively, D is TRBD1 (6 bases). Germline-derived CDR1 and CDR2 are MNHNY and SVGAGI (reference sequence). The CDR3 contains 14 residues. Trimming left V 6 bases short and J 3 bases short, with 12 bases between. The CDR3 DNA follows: TGTGCCAGCAGCCGAGACAGGTCCAATCAGCCCCAGCATTTT. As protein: CASSRDRSNQPQHF.

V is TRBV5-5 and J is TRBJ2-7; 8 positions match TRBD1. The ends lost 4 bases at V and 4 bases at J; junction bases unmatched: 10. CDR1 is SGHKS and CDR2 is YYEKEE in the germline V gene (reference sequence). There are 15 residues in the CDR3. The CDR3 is CASSPIDRGAYEQYF. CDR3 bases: TGTGCCAGCAGCCCTATCGACAGGGGAGCATACGAGCAGTACTTC.

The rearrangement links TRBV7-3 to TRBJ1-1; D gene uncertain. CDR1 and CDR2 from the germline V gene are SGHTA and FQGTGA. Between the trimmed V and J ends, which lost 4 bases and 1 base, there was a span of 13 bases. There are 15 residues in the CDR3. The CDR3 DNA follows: TGTGCCAGCAGCTCGGGTCCCAATCCGAACACTGAAGCTTTCTTT. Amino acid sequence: CASSSGPNPNTEAFF.

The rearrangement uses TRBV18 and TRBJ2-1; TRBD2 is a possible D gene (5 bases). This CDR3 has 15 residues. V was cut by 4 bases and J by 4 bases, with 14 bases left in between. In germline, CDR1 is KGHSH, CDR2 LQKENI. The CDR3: CASSRPRGSYNEQFF. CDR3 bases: TGTGCCAGCTCACGCCCCCGCGGGTCGTACAATGAGCAGTTCTTC.

The chain's CDR3 is CASSYSPVGTALYNEQFF. In DNA, the CDR3 is TGTGCCAGCAGTTACTCGCCTGTGGGGACAGCCCTGTACAATGAGCAGTTCTTC. The V gene is TRBV6-2 or TRBV6-3, the J gene TRBJ2-1; 7 nucleotides line up with TRBD1. This CDR3 is built from 18 residues. CDR1 and CDR2 from the germline V gene are MNHEY and SVGEGT. J was trimmed by 4 bases and V by 0 bases; bases with no gene match: 12.

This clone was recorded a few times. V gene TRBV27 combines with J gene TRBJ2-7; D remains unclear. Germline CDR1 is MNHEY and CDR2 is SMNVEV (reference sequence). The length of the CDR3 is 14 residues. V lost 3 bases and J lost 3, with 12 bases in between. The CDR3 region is CASSFLNSHYEQYF. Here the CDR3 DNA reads TGTGCCAGCAGTTTTCTCAACAGTCACTACGAGCAGTACTTC.

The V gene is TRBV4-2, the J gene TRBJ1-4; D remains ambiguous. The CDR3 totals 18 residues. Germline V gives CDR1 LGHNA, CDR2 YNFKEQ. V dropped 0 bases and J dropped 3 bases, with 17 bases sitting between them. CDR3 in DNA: TGTGCCAGCAGCCAAGATCGTGGAGGGCCTAGTGCTAATGAAAAACTGTTTTTT. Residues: CASSQDRGGPSANEKLFF.

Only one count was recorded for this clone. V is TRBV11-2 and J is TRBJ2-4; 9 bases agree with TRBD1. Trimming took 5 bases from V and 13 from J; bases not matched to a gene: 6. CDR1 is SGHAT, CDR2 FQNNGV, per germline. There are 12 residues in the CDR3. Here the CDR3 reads CASSHRDREQYF. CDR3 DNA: TGTGCCAGCAGCCACCGGGACAGGGAACAGTACTTC.

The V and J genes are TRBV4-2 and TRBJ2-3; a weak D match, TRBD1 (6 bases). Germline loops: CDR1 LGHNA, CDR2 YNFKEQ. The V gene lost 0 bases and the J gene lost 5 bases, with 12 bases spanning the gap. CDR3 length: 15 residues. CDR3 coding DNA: TGTGCCAGCAGCCAAGATGCAGGGGCGAGAGATACGCAGTATTTT. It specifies CASSQDAGARDTQYF.

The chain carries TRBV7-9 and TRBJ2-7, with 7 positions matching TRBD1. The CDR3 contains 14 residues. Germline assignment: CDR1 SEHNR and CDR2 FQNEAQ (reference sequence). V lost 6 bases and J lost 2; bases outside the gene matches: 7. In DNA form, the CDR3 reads TGTGCCAGCAGTCCTCCGGGACAGCCCTACGAGCAGTACGTC. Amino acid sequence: CASSPPGQPYEQYV.

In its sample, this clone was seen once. The CDR3 region has the DNA TGTGCCAGCAGCTTAAGGGGCGGAGGGACGACCTCCTACAATGAGCAGTTCTTC. Its translation: CASSLRGGGTTSYNEQFF. V is TRBV7-3 and J is TRBJ2-1; D may be TRBD2 (6 bases). The V end lost 1 base, the J end lost 0 bases, and 16 bases lay between the germline ends. In germline, CDR1 is SGHTA, CDR2 FQGTGA. There are 18 residues in the CDR3.